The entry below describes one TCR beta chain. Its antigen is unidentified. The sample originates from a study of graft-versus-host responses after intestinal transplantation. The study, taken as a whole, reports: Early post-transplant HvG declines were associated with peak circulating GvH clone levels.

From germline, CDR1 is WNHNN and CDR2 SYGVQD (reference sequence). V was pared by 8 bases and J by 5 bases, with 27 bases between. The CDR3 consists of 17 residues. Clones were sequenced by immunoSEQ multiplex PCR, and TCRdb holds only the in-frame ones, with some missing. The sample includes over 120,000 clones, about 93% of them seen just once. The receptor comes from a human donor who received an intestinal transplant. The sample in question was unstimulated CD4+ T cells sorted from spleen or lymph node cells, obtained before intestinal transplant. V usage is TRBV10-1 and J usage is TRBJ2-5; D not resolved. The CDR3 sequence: CASGQKWFLRGRETQYF. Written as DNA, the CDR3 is TGCGCCAGCGGCCAAAAGTGGTTTTTGCGAGGTCGGGAGACCCAGTACTTC.